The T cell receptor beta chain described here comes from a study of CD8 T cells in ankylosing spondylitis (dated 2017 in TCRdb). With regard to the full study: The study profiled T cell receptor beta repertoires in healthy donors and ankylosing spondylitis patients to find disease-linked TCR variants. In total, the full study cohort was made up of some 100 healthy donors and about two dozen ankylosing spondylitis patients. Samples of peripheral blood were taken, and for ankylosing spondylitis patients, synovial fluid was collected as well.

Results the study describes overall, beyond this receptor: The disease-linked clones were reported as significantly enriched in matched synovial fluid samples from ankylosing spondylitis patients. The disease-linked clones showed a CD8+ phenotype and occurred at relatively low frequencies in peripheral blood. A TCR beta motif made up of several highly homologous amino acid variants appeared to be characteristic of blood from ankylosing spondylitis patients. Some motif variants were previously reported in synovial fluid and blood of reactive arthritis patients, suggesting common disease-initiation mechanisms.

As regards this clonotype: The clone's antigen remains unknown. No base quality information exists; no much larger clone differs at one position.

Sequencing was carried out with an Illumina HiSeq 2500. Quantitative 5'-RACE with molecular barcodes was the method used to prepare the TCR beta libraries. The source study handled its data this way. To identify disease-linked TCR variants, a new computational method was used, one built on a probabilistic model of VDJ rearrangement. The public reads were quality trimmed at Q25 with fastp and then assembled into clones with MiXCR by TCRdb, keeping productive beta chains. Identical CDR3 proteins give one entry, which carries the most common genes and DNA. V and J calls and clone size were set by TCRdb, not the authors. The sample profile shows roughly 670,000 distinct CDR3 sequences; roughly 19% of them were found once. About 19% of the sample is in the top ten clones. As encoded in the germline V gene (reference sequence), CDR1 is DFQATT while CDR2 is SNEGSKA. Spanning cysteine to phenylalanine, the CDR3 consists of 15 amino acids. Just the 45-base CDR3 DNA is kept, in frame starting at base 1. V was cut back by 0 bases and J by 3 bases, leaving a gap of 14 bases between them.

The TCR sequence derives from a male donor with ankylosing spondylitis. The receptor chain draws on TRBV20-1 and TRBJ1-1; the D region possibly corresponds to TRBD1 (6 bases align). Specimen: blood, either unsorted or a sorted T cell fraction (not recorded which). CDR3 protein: CSARDHQRGDTEAFF. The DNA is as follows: TGCAGTGCTAGAGACCACCAGAGGGGGGACACTGAAGCTTTCTTT.